This T cell receptor (beta chain) is from a study of blood T cell repertoires in COVID-19. The repertoire was sequenced with immunoSEQ multiplex PCR; TCRdb's copy has only in-frame clones and lacks some. The data show almost 30,000 clones, with 70% to 80% seen just once and about 42% held by the top ten. Material: peripheral blood. This clonotype originated in a woman in her 70s with acute or convalescent COVID-19.

The CDR3, as DNA: TGTGCCAGCAGCCAAGACGGGAGTATTCAGCCCCAGCATTTT. Encoded protein: CASSQDGSIQPQHF. V gene TRBV3-1 (or the pseudogene TRBV3-2) combines with J gene TRBJ1-5; D is unclear. V was trimmed by 0 bases and J by 6 bases, leaving 9 bases between them. The CDR3 totals 14 residues. In germline, CDR1 is LGHDT, CDR2 YNNKEL (reference sequence).